A selection of T cell receptor beta chains follows, all from one sample in a study of blood T cell repertoires in COVID-19. Sequencing used immunoSEQ multiplex PCR; TCRdb keeps in-frame clones, though not all of them. Among about 14,000 clones listed, around 80% were seen once. The sequencing sample was made of peripheral blood. The receptor set was obtained from a woman aged 50 to 65 with active or convalescent COVID-19. The CDR3 runs from the conserved cysteine through the conserved F or W. The D gene is left open where the match is weak. Where a row states a size, it is once, few, many or the class of an expanded clone; other rows omit it.

j_gene | d_gene | abundance | v_gene | CDR3nt | CDR3aa
TRBJ2-7 | . | . | TRBV7-7 | TGTGCTAGCAGCCCGAGGCCCCAGGGAACCCTTCACGAGCAGTACTTC | CASSPRPQGTLHEQYF
TRBJ1-1 | . | . | TRBV6-1 | TGTGCCAGCAGTGAAGCGGGACAAATGAACACTGAAGCTTTCTTT | CASSEAGQMNTEAFF
TRBJ1-2 | . | . | TRBV9 | TGTGCCAGCAGCGACGACTTCTATGGCTACACCTTC | CASSDDFYGYTF
TRBJ1-1 | . | few | TRBV5-1 | TGCGCCAGCAGCTCGAACAGTCACCTGAACACTGAAGCTTTCTTT | CASSSNSHLNTEAFF
TRBJ2-2 | . | . | TRBV7-9 | TGTGCCAGCAGCTTAACAGGACCGAACACCGGGGAGCTGTTTTTT | CASSLTGPNTGELFF
TRBJ2-7 | TRBD1 | . | TRBV2 | TGTGCCAGCAGTAAGGTGGGACAGGGGGCCCACGAGCAGTACTTC | CASSKVGQGAHEQYF
TRBJ2-1 | . | . | TRBV27 | TGTGCCAGCAGACTCGTCGGACTGGAATACAATGAGCAGTTCTTC | CASRLVGLEYNEQFF
TRBJ2-3 | TRBD2 | . | TRBV27 | TGTGCCAGCAGTATTTGGACTAGCGGGGGACACACAGATACGCAGTATTTT | CASSIWTSGGHTDTQYF
TRBJ2-3 | . | . | TRBV5-1 | TGCGCCAGCACTCCGCTCACGCGGGGAGACACAGATACGCAGTATTTT | CASTPLTRGDTDTQYF
TRBJ2-3 | . | . | TRBV5-1 | TGCGCCAGCAGCTTGGCCTTGGACAGAAACACAGATACGCAGTATTTT | CASSLALDRNTDTQYF
TRBJ2-1 | TRBD2 | . | TRBV7-8 | TGTGCCAGCAGCTCCCTAGCGGGGAGGCACAATGAGCAGTTCTTC | CASSSLAGRHNEQFF
TRBJ2-7 | TRBD1 | . | TRBV5-1 | TGCGCCAGCAGCTTGGGGGACAGCGTCTACGAGCAGTACTTC | CASSLGDSVYEQYF
TRBJ1-6 | TRBD1 | . | TRBV11-2 | TGTGCCAGCAGCCGTCTTTGGGACAGGCGTTCTAATTCACCCCTCCACTTT | CASSRLWDRRSNSPLHF
TRBJ1-1 | . | . | TRBV19 | TGTGCCAGTACCAGGAGGGACTTCTTGAACACTGAAGCTTTCTTT | CASTRRDFLNTEAFF
TRBJ2-7 | TRBD2 | . | TRBV5-4 | TGTGCCAGCAGCCCACGCGGGGGGCGCTACTACGAGCAGTACTTC | CASSPRGGRYYEQYF
TRBJ1-2 | . | . | TRBV19 | TGTGCCAGTAGTATTAGACAGCTAGATGGCTACACCTTC | CASSIRQLDGYTF
TRBJ2-3 | . | . | TRBV27 | TGTGCCAGCAGTCCCAAAACAGGCTCTAGCACAGATACGCAGTATTTT | CASSPKTGSSTDTQYF
TRBJ2-7 | TRBD2 | . | TRBV7-9 | TGTGCCAGCAGCTTAGCCCCGGGACTAGCGGGAAAGAGCTCCTACGAGCAGTACTTC | CASSLAPGLAGKSSYEQYF
TRBJ1-2 | . | . | TRBV5-1 | TGCGCCAGCAGCCCGGCGACAGCAAGCTATGGCTACACCTTC | CASSPATASYGYTF
TRBJ1-5 | TRBD1 | few | TRBV27 | TGTGCCAGCGGAGAACAGGGGGGAGGCCAGCCCCAGCATTTT | CASGEQGGGQPQHF
TRBJ2-6 | . | . | TRBV5-6 | TGTGCCAGCAGCGCAGGTTCTGGGGCCAACGTCCTGACTTTC | CASSAGSGANVLTF
TRBJ2-3 | TRBD2 | . | TRBV4-2 | TGTGCCAGCAGCCAACCCATAGCGGGGATCTTGCTTGCTACGCAGTATTTT | CASSQPIAGILLATQYF
TRBJ2-1 | TRBD2 | . | TRBV11-3 | TGTGCCAGCAGCTCGCGACTAGCGGGAAGGTCCTACAATGAGCAGTTCTTC | CASSSRLAGRSYNEQFF
TRBJ1-2 | . | . | TRBV25-1 | TGTGCCAGCAGTGAATCGGGGGGGCAGGGCAGGGGCTACACCTTC | CASSESGGQGRGYTF
TRBJ2-5 | . | . | TRBV5-1 | TGCGCCAGCAGCTTGGTGAGCGGAGCAGAGACCCAGTACTTC | CASSLVSGAETQYF
TRBJ1-1 | . | . | TRBV11-2 | TGTGCCAGCAGCTTCGGGGGACTTACGGGAAGGAACACTGAAGCTTTCTTT | CASSFGGLTGRNTEAFF
TRBJ1-6 | TRBD1 | . | TRBV2 | TGTGCCAGCAGAGCCGGGACAGGAGCTTATTCACCCCTCCACTTT | CASRAGTGAYSPLHF
TRBJ1-1 | . | . | TRBV28 | TGTGCCAGCAGTTTAATCCTCGGGAGGGGATACACTGAAGCTTTCTTT | CASSLILGRGYTEAFF
TRBJ1-2 | TRBD1 | . | TRBV27 | TGTGCCAGCAGTTTGGGGGGGACAGGGAACTATGGCTACACCTTC | CASSLGGTGNYGYTF
TRBJ2-3 | TRBD1 | . | TRBV19 | TGTGCCAGTAGTTCCGGACAGGGGGCTCTTCCTAGCACAGATACGCAGTATTTT | CASSSGQGALPSTDTQYF
TRBJ1-2 | . | once | TRBV9 | TGTGCCAGCAGCGTAGGCGGCAGTTTCTATGGCTACACCTTC | CASSVGGSFYGYTF
TRBJ2-7 | TRBD2 | once | TRBV29-1 | TGCAGCGTTGAGGCGGGAGCGGACTACGAGCAGTACTTC | CSVEAGADYEQYF
TRBJ2-7 | TRBD2 | . | TRBV5-4 | TGTGCCAGCAGCCCCAACCCGGGACTAGCGGGAGGATTAGCCTACGAGCAGTACTTC | CASSPNPGLAGGLAYEQYF
TRBJ2-3 | TRBD2 | once | TRBV28 | TGTGCCAGCAGTCGCCGACTAGCGGGAGTCACAGATACGCAGTATTTT | CASSRRLAGVTDTQYF
TRBJ1-5 | . | few | TRBV5-1 | TGCGCCAGCAGCCGAATCCCAGGGGTCAATCAGCCCCAGCATTTT | CASSRIPGVNQPQHF